This TCR beta chain was captured by sequencing in a study of beta chain features in type 1 diabetes. Regarding the study as a whole: PCR might pick shorter templates more often, in the same way for patients and controls. Reduced insertions and increased deletions marked VDJ junctions in type 1 diabetes patients. In every one of the four CD4+ subsets, TCRB CDR3s were moderately but significantly shorter in Type 1 diabetes patients.

Losses at the gene ends were 8 bases for V and 4 bases for J; bases not matched to a gene: 9. This CDR3 is built from 13 residues. Germline V gene lookup returns CDR1 GTSNPN and CDR2 SVGIG (reference sequence). What was sequenced were expressed TCRB transcripts, since all of the isolated RNA had been reverse transcribed. Libraries were prepared by immunoSEQ multiplex PCR; TCRdb keeps only in-frame clonotypes and omits some of them. This sample has more than 250,000 clones, with around 21% found just once. In the case of this clone: Its target is not known.

The rearrangement uses TRBV30 and TRBJ1-1; 8 positions match TRBD1. What was sequenced was naive CD4+ T cells from blood. The TCR sequence derives from a middle-aged woman with type 1 diabetes. CDR3 loop: CAADRGEGTEAFF. The CDR3 bases are TGTGCCGCCGACAGGGGCGAAGGCACTGAAGCTTTCTTT.